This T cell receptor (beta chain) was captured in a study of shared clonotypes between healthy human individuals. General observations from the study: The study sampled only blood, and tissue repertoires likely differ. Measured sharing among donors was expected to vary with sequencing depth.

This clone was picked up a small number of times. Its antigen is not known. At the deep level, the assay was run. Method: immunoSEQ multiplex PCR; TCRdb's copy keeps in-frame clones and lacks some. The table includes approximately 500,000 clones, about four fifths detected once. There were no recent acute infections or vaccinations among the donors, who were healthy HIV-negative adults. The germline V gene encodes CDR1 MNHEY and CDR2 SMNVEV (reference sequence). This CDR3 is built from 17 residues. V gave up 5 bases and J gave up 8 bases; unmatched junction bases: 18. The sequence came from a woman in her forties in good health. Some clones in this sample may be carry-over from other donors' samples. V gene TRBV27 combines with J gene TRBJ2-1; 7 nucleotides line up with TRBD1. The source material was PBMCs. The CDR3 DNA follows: TGTGCCAGCAGTCTGACCAGGACAGGCGGATATTGGTATGAGCAGTTCTTC. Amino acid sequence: CASSLTRTGGYWYEQFF.